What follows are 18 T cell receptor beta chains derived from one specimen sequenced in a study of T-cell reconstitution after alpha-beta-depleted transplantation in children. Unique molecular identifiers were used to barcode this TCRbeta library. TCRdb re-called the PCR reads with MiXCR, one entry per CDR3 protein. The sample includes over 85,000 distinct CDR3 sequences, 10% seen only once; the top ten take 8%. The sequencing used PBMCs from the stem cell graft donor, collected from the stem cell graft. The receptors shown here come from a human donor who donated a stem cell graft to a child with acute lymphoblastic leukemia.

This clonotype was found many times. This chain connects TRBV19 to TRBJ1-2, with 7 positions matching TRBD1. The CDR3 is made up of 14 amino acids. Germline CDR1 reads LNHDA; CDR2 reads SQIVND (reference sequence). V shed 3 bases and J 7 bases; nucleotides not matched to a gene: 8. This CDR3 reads CASSMVLTGSGYTF. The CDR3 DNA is TGTGCCAGTAGTATGGTGCTGACAGGGAGTGGCTACACCTTC.

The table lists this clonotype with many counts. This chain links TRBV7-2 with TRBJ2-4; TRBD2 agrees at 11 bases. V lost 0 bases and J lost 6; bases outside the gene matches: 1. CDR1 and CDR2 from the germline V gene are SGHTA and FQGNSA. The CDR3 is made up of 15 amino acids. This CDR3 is CASSLALAGANIQYF. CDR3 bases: TGTGCCAGCAGCTTAGCACTAGCGGGAGCAAACATTCAGTACTTC.

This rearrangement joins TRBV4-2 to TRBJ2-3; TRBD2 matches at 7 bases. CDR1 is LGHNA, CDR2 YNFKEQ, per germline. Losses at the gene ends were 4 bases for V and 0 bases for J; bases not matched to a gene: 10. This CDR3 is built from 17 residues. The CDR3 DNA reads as TGTGCCAGCAGCCGCGGGGGAGCCAAAGGGAGCACAGATACGCAGTATTTT. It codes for CASSRGGAKGSTDTQYF.

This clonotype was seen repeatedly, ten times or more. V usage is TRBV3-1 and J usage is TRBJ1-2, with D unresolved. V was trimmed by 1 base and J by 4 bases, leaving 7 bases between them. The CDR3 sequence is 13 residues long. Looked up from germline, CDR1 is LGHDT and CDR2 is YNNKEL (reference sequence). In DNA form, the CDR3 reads TGTGCCAGCAGCCAAGGGCAGGTCTATGGCTACACCTTC. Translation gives CASSQGQVYGYTF.

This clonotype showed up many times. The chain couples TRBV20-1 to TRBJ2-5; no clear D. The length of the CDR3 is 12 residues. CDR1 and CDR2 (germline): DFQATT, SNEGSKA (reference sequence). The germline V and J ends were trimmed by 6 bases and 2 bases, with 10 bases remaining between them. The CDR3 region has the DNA TGCAGTGCCAGGCCGACGCAAGAGACCCAGTACTTC. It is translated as CSARPTQETQYF.

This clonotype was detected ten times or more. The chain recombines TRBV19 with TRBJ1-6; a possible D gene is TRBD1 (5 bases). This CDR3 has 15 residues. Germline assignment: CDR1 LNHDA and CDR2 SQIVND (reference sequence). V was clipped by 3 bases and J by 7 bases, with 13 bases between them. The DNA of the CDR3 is TGTGCCAGTAGTATCGGGGGTTTGAGAAATTCACCCCTCCACTTT. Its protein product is CASSIGGLRNSPLHF. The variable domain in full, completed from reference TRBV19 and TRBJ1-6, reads DGGITQSPKYLFRKEGQNVTLSCEQNLNHDAMYWYRQDPGQGLRLIYYSQIVNDFQKGDIAEGYSVSREKKESFPLTVTSAQKNPTAFYLCASSIGGLRNSPLHFGNGTRLTVT.

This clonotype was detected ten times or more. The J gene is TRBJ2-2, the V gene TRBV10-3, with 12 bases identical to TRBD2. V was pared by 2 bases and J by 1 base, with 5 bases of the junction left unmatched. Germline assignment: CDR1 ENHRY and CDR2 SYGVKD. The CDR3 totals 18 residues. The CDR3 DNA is TGTGCCATCAGTGAGCCTAGCGGGGGGGACCAGAACACCGGGGAGCTGTTTTTT. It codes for CAISEPSGGDQNTGELFF.

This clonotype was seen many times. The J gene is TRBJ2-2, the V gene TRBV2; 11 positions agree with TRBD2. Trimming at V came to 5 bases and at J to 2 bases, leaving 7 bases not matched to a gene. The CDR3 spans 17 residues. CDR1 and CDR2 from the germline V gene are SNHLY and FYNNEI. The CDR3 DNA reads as TGTGCCAGCAGTCCACTAGCGGGAGCAGTCAACACCGGGGAGCTGTTTTTT. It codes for CASSPLAGAVNTGELFF.

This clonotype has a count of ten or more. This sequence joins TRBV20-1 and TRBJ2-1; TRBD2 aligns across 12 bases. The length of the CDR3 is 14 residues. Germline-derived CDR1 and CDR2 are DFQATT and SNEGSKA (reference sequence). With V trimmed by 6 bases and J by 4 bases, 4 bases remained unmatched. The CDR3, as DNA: TGCAGTGCGTCTAGCGGGGGGGATTACAATGAGCAGTTCTTC. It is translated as CSASSGGDYNEQFF.

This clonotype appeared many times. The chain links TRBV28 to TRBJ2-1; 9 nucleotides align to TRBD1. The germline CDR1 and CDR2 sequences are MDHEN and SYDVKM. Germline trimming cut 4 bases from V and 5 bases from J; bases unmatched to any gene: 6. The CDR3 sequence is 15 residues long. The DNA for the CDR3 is TGTGCCAGCAGTTCCCCGGGACAGGGTGACAATGAGCAGTTCTTC. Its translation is CASSSPGQGDNEQFF.

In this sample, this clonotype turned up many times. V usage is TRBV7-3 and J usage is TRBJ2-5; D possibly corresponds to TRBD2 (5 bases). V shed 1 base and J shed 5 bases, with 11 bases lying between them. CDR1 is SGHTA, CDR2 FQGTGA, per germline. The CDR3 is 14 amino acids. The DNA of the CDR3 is TGTGCCAGCAGCTTAAAGCCGAAGCGGGAGACCCAGTACTTC. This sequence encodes CASSLKPKRETQYF.

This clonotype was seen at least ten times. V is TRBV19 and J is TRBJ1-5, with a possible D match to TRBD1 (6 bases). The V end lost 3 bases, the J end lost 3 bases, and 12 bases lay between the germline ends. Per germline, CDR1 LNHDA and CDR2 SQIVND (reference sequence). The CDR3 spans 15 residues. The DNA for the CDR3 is TGTGCCAGTAGTATGTACAGGGACGACAATCAGCCCCAGCATTTT. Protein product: CASSMYRDDNQPQHF.

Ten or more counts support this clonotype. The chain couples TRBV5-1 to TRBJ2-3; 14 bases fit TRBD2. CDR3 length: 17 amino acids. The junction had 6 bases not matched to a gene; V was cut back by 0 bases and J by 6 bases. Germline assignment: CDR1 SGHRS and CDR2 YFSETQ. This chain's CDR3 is CASSLGGLAGGRDTQYF. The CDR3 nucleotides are TGCGCCAGCAGCTTGGGTGGACTAGCGGGGGGACGGGATACGCAGTATTTT.

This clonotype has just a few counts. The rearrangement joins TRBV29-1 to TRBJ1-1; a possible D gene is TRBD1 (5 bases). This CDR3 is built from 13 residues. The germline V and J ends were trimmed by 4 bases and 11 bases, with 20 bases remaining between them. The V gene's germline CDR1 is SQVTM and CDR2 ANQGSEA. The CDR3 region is CSVVPRTGSGAFF. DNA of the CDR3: TGCAGCGTTGTTCCTCGAACAGGATCAGGGGCTTTCTTT.

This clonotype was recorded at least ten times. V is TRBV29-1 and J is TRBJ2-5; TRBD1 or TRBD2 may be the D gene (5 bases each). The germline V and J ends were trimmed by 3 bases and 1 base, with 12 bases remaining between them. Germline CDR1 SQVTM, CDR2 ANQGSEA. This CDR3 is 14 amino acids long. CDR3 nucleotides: TGCAGCGTTGACGTGGGACCGCGCCAAGAGACCCAGTACTTC. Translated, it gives CSVDVGPRQETQYF.

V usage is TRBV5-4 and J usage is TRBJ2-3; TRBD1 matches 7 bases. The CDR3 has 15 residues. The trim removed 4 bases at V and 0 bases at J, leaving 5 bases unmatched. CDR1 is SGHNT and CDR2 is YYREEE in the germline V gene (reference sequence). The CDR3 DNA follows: TGTGCCAGCAGCGGGGGACAGTTTAGCACAGATACGCAGTATTTT. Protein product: CASSGGQFSTDTQYF.

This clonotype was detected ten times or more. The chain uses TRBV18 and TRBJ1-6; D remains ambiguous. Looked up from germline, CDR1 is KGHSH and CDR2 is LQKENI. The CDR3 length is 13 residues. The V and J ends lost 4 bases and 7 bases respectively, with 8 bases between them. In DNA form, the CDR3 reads TGTGCCAGCTCACATAAATCCAATTCACCCCTCCACTTT. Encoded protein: CASSHKSNSPLHF.

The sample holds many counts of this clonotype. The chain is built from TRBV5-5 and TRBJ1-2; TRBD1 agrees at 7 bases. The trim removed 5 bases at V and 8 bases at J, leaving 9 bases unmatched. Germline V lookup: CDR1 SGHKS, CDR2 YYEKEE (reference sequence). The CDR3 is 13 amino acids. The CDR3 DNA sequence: TGTGCCAGCAGTCGAATCGGGACAGAGGGCTACACCTTC. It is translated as CASSRIGTEGYTF.